This note documents a single TCR beta chain sequence. Its antigen is as yet unknown. For TCR beta, libraries came from iRepertoire HTBI primers and Arm-PCR of CDR3 regions. In TCRdb, the multiplex PCR reads were re-called with MiXCR into one record per CDR3 protein. The sample includes over 500,000 distinct CDR3 sequences, 15% to 20% of them seen just once. V dropped 0 bases and J dropped 4 bases, with 13 bases sitting between them. This CDR3 is built from 15 residues. From germline, CDR1 is SGHKS and CDR2 YYEKEE (reference sequence). The entry originates in a study of regulatory T cells in long-lasting Graves disease. Broader study findings: A reduction in accuracy may have resulted from the small sample size. Persistent disease preferred TRBV28, TRBJ1-2 and TRBJ2-5.

The time point is: newly diagnosed GD, antithyroid drugs for less than 3 months. The TCR library was prepared using RNA isolated from PBMCs. This same sample was also taken into another study, of T cells in Graves' hyperthyroidism and ophthalmopathy. According to that study: Primed by the HTBI set, a first-round RT-PCR was run on the TCR CDR3.

The source material was peripheral blood mononuclear cells (PBMCs), sampled at new diagnosis, from a patient treated with antithyroid drugs. The chain couples TRBV5-5 to TRBJ1-2, with D perhaps TRBD1 (6 bases). This TCR derives from a man aged 18 to 35 with Graves disease. The DNA for the CDR3 is TGTGCCAGCAGCTTGGAGGGGGATCAGGGCTATGGCTACACCTTC. Protein product: CASSLEGDQGYGYTF.